The entry below describes one T cell receptor beta chain. What it binds is not known. TCRdb reprocessed the 5' RACE reads, with one entry per CDR3 protein and no DNA. Its table lists 88,000 or so distinct CDR3 sequences. The data are from a study of monozygotic twins with inflammatory bowel disease. Regarding the study as a whole: The study found lower TCRbeta diversity (inverse Simpson) in IBD patients than in healthy co-twins.

Germline V gives CDR1 SGHDT, CDR2 YYEEEE. This CDR3 contains 13 residues. The rearrangement joins TRBV5-6 to TRBJ2-1; TCRdb designates TRBD1, a call that cannot be tested without DNA. This receptor was identified in a human donor with ulcerative colitis or Crohn's disease, or a healthy co-twin of an affected twin (not recorded which). Sequencing used blood. The CDR3 protein is CASSEDSYNEQFF. Variable domain in full (rest from reference TRBV5-6 and TRBJ2-1): DAGVTQSPTHLIKTRGQQVTLRCSPKSGHDTVSWYQQALGQGPQFIFQYYEEEERQRGNFPDRFSGHQFPNYSSELNVNALLLGDSALYLCASSEDSYNEQFFGPGTRLTVL.